These 20 T cell receptor beta chains were sequenced from one sample in a study of technical replicates of blood from several donors. This table comes from immunoSEQ multiplex PCR, and its TCRdb copy is limited to in-frame clones, with some not included. The data contain about 100,000 clones, roughly 95% of them seen just once; the ten biggest clones take up about 0.21%. The sample consisted of T cells isolated from PBMCs. These receptors were taken from a human donor in good health.

The chain employs TRBV2 and TRBJ2-3; 10 bases map to TRBD2. Germline values: CDR1 SNHLY, CDR2 FYNNEI. This CDR3 is 15 amino acids long. Trimming cost V 8 bases and J 3 bases; bases outside gene matches: 8. CDR3 sequence: CASWSGGATTDTQYF. CDR3 DNA: TGTGCCAGCTGGAGCGGGGGGGCCACTACAGATACGCAGTATTTT.

This rearrangement joins TRBV13 to TRBJ1-2, with a possible D match to TRBD1 (6 bases). The CDR3 length is 15 residues. Germline V CDR1 and CDR2: PRHDT, FYEKMQ (reference sequence). V was cut by 5 bases and J by 7 bases, with 20 bases left in between. CDR3 nucleotides: TGTGCCAGCAGCCTGGTTGCAGGGGTGGTCGGTGGCTACACCTTC. Translated: CASSLVAGVVGGYTF. Together with reference TRBV13 and TRBJ1-2, the CDR3 gives the full variable domain: AAGVIQSPRHLIKEKRETATLKCYPIPRHDTVYWYQQGPGQDPQFLISFYEKMQSDKGSIPDRFSAQQFSDYHSELNMSSLELGDSALYFCASSLVAGVVGGYTFGSGTRLTVV.

This chain joins TRBV4-1 and TRBJ1-5, with D perhaps TRBD1 (5 bases). The V and J ends lost 2 bases and 3 bases respectively, with 14 bases between them. The CDR3 loop spans 16 amino acids. Germline V gives CDR1 MGHRA, CDR2 YSYEKL. The CDR3 DNA is TGCGCCAGCAGCCAACCCGGATCGGGGGACAATCAGCCCCAGCATTTT. It is translated as CASSQPGSGDNQPQHF.

The chain has TRBV5-6 and TRBJ1-1; 9 bases line up with TRBD1. The V gene end was trimmed by 4 bases and the J gene end by 10 bases; junction bases not matched to a gene: 8. CDR3 size: 13 residues. Germline V gives CDR1 SGHDT, CDR2 YYEEEE. The CDR3 DNA is TGTGCCAGCAGCAACGACAGGGGGAAGCGAGCTTTCTTT. Translation gives CASSNDRGKRAFF. Based on the CDR3 plus reference TRBV5-6 and TRBJ1-1, the full variable domain is DAGVTQSPTHLIKTRGQQVTLRCSPKSGHDTVSWYQQALGQGPQFIFQYYEEEERQRGNFPDRFSGHQFPNYSSELNVNALLLGDSALYLCASSNDRGKRAFFGQGTRLTVV.

Regarding this clone: Distinct nucleotide sequences in the sample also encode this CDR3. The chain has TRBV6-1 and TRBJ2-7; possibly TRBD1 for D (6 bases). There are 14 residues in the CDR3. V dropped 4 bases and J dropped 2 bases, with 12 bases sitting between them. The germline V gene has CDR1 MNHNS and CDR2 SASEGT. The CDR3, as DNA: TGTGCCAGCAGTGCAGTGGACAGAGCCTACGAGCAGTACTTC. Encoded protein: CASSAVDRAYEQYF.

This clone was observed once. The chain combines TRBV19 with TRBJ2-1, with TRBD2 identical over 8 bases. The CDR3 has 21 amino acids. CDR1 and CDR2 (germline): LNHDA, SQIVND (reference sequence). V gave up 6 bases and J gave up 1 base; unmatched junction bases: 23. CDR3 nucleotides: TGTGCCAGTAGCCCCACACGTGTACTAGCGGATGGCCCACATTCCTACAATGAGCAGTTCTTC. Its protein is CASSPTRVLADGPHSYNEQFF.

J is TRBJ1-2 and V is TRBV6-5, with TRBD1 identical over 7 bases. This CDR3 contains 14 residues. J gave up 1 base and V 5 bases, and 4 bases lay outside the gene matches. CDR1 is MNHEY, CDR2 SVGAGI, per germline. The CDR3 DNA is TGTGCCAGCAGTACGGGACAGTTTAACTATGGCTACACCTTC. It codes for CASSTGQFNYGYTF.

The gene calls are TRBV2 and TRBJ1-3, with TRBD1 as a possible D gene (5 bases). The germline V and J ends were trimmed by 6 bases and 1 base, with 13 bases remaining between them. CDR3 length: 15 residues. CDR1 is SNHLY and CDR2 is FYNNEI in the germline V gene. As DNA, the CDR3 is TGTGCCAGCAGCTCCTCGGGACTTTCTGGAAACACCATATATTTT. It yields the protein CASSSSGLSGNTIYF. Filled out from reference TRBV2 and TRBJ1-3, the complete variable domain reads EPEVTQTPSHQVTQMGQEVILRCVPISNHLYFYWYRQILGQKVEFLVSFYNNEISEKSEIFDDQFSVERPDGSNFTLKIRSTKLEDSAMYFCASSSSGLSGNTIYFGEGSWLTVV.

The chain recombines TRBV29-1 with TRBJ1-1, with D perhaps matching TRBD1 (5 bases). Trimming removed 6 bases from V and 6 bases from J, with 32 bases in between. Looked up from germline, CDR1 is SQVTM and CDR2 is ANQGSEA. This CDR3 has 18 residues. CDR3 nucleotide sequence: TGCAGCGTCCAGGGTAAGGCTTTCAGAATGATTACCGAAGCTGAAGCTTTCTTT. This translates into CSVQGKAFRMITEAEAFF. Full variable domain (missing parts from reference TRBV29-1 and TRBJ1-1): SAVISQKPSRDICQRGTSLTIQCQVDSQVTMMFWYRQQPGQSLTLIATANQGSEATYESGFVIDKFPISRPNLTFSTLTVSNMSPEDSSIYLCSVQGKAFRMITEAEAFFGQGTRLTVV.

This clone was counted only a few times. The chain joins TRBV28 to TRBJ2-7; TRBD1 agrees at 9 bases. The ends lost 2 bases at V and 3 bases at J; junction bases unmatched: 5. The CDR3 has 15 residues. Germline V gives CDR1 MDHEN, CDR2 SYDVKM. CDR3 sequence (DNA): TGTGCCAGCAGTTTACCCAGGACAGGGGTCTACGAGCAGTACTTC. It specifies CASSLPRTGVYEQYF.

V is TRBV18 and J is TRBJ1-3; no firm D call. Trimming took 6 bases from V and 4 from J, leaving 7 bases between them. Germline V gene data show CDR1 as KGHSH and CDR2 as LQKENI. The CDR3 runs 12 residues. The DNA of the CDR3 is TGTGCCAGCTCTGGGAGCGGAAACACCATATATTTT. It is translated as CASSGSGNTIYF.

The chain has TRBV10-2 and TRBJ2-1, with TRBD2 matching 11 bases. Per the germline V gene, CDR1 is WSHSY and CDR2 is SAAADI. V lost 9 bases to trimming and J lost 9 bases; unmatched junction nucleotides: 10. This CDR3 has 14 amino acids. The CDR3 sequence is CARSSGGASGEQFF. CDR3 DNA: TGCGCCAGGAGTAGCGGGGGGGCCTCGGGTGAGCAGTTCTTC.

The chain couples TRBV5-1 to TRBJ2-5; TRBD2 aligns across 8 bases. V lost 2 bases to trimming and J lost 2 bases; unmatched junction nucleotides: 20. Looked up from germline, CDR1 is SGHRS and CDR2 is YFSETQ. The CDR3 spans 20 residues. The CDR3 reads CASSFYGFGRAGDAQETQYF. As DNA, the CDR3 is TGCGCCAGCAGCTTTTACGGATTTGGACGAGCGGGAGATGCACAAGAGACCCAGTACTTC.

The chain uses TRBV7-6 and TRBJ2-1, with 10 bases that match TRBD2. The ends lost 8 bases at V and 2 bases at J; junction bases unmatched: 12. The CDR3 sequence is 17 residues long. Germline CDR1 is SGHVS and CDR2 is FNYEAQ. The CDR3: CASQGISGRSPYNEQFF. In nucleotides, the CDR3 is TGTGCCAGCCAGGGGATTAGCGGGAGGAGTCCCTACAATGAGCAGTTCTTC.

The chain employs TRBV28 and TRBJ1-4; 10 bases are shared with TRBD1. The CDR3 loop spans 15 amino acids. Germline values: CDR1 MDHEN, CDR2 SYDVKM. With 7 bases clipped from V and 4 bases from J, the junction kept 6 bases outside the gene matches. The DNA of the CDR3 is TGTGCCAGCAATAACCGGGACAGGGGTAATGAAAAACTGTTTTTT. It yields the protein CASNNRDRGNEKLFF.

The rearrangement joins TRBV18 to TRBJ2-1; 8 bases are a match to TRBD2. The CDR3 runs to 16 residues. Germline-derived CDR1 and CDR2 are KGHSH and LQKENI. Trimming at V came to 0 bases and at J to 0 bases, leaving 1 base not matched to a gene. The DNA for the CDR3 is TGTGCCAGCTCACCACCAGGGACTAGCTCCTACAATGAGCAGTTCTTC. Amino acid sequence: CASSPPGTSSYNEQFF.

This clone appeared a single time. The chain is built from TRBV9 and TRBJ2-1; TRBD2 aligns across 15 bases. Germline CDR1 SGDLS, CDR2 YYNGEE. The CDR3 runs to 18 residues. V trimming: 2 bases; J trimming: 4 bases; junction bases outside the gene matches: 7. The chain's CDR3 is CASSVTPGTSGGYNEQFF. CDR3 DNA: TGTGCCAGCAGCGTCACCCCGGGGACTAGCGGGGGGTACAATGAGCAGTTCTTC.

This rearrangement joins TRBV29-1 to TRBJ2-2; tentative D call: TRBD1 (5 bases). Per germline, CDR1 SQVTM and CDR2 ANQGSEA. CDR3 length equals 16 residues. Trimming pared 4 bases from V and 5 bases from J, leaving 20 bases between. In DNA, the CDR3 is TGCAGCGTTGGCCAGGGATTTAGTTCTGGTACCGGGGAGCTGTTTTTT. Protein: CSVGQGFSSGTGELFF.

This clone is a singleton in its sample. The V call is TRBV6-5, the J call TRBJ2-1, with D possibly being TRBD1 (6 bases). CDR3 length: 14 residues. Trimming cost V 5 bases and J 7 bases, with 15 bases left between them. Germline values: CDR1 MNHEY, CDR2 SVGAGI. The chain's CDR3 is CASSSQGLWNEQFF. CDR3 coding DNA: TGTGCCAGCAGTAGTCAGGGGTTGTGGAATGAGCAGTTCTTC.

The chain is built from TRBV27 and TRBJ2-7; D call uncertain. Germline V gene lookup returns CDR1 MNHEY and CDR2 SMNVEV (reference sequence). The CDR3 sequence is 13 residues long. V shed 3 bases and J shed 5 bases, with 11 bases lying between them. The CDR3 is CASSFSPKNEQYF. Here the CDR3 DNA reads TGTGCCAGCAGTTTTTCCCCTAAGAACGAGCAGTACTTC.